One sample yielded the 21 T cell receptor beta chains listed below, sequenced in a study of T cell responses to AZD1222 COVID-19 vaccine. Assay used: immunoSEQ multiplex PCR; TCRdb lists only in-frame clones, some missing. Here the sample spans over 100,000 clones, 70% to 90% being singletons. The material was peripheral blood, obtained 28 days after the second AZD1222 dose. The receptors were gathered from an adult who received the AZD1222 COVID-19 vaccine.

This chain links TRBV7-2 with TRBJ2-7; maybe TRBD2 (5 bases). The CDR3 spans 15 residues. V was shortened by 0 bases and J by 0 bases, with 9 bases between the two germline ends. CDR1 and CDR2 (germline): SGHTA, FQGNSA. The CDR3 loop reads CASSLARDGSYEQYF. The CDR3 DNA reads as TGTGCCAGCAGCTTAGCGAGGGATGGCTCCTACGAGCAGTACTTC. The whole variable domain, remainder taken from reference TRBV7-2 and TRBJ2-7, is GAGVSQSPSNKVTEKGKDVELRCDPISGHTALYWYRQSLGQGLEFLIYFQGNSAPDKSGLPSDRFSAERTGGSVSTLTIQRTQQEDSAVYLCASSLARDGSYEQYFGPGTRLTVT.

The chain employs TRBV7-6 and TRBJ2-2; no clear D gene. The CDR3 is 14 residues long. CDR1 SGHVS and CDR2 FNYEAQ come from the germline V gene. V lost 1 base, J lost 5 bases, and 8 bases lay in between. The CDR3 sequence is CASSLGANTGELFF. The CDR3 DNA follows: TGTGCCAGCAGCTTAGGGGCCAATACCGGGGAGCTGTTTTTT.

This rearrangement joins TRBV15 to TRBJ1-1; maybe TRBD1 (6 bases). V was trimmed by 3 bases and J by 10 bases, leaving 15 bases between them. Per the germline V gene, CDR1 is LNHNV and CDR2 is YYDKDF (reference sequence). The length of the CDR3 is 13 residues. The chain's CDR3 is CATSRERTGRAFF. CDR3 DNA: TGTGCCACCAGCAGGGAGCGAACAGGGAGAGCTTTCTTT.

The chain combines TRBV18 with TRBJ1-3; tentatively, D is TRBD1 (5 bases). V was pared by 5 bases and J by 0 bases, with 11 bases between. The length of the CDR3 is 15 residues. Germline lookup yields CDR1 KGHSH and CDR2 LQKENI. For the CDR3, the DNA is TGTGCCAGCTCATTCGACAGCCTCTCTGGAAACACCATATATTTT. This sequence encodes CASSFDSLSGNTIYF.

The rearrangement joins TRBV20-1 to TRBJ1-1; no reliable D call. The CDR3 is 11 residues long. The V end was cut by 3 bases, the J end by 4 bases, with 6 bases between. From germline, CDR1 is DFQATT and CDR2 SNEGSKA (reference sequence). In DNA, the CDR3 is TGCAGTGCTAGCTTCAGCACTGAAGCTTTCTTT. It translates to CSASFSTEAFF.

V usage is TRBV6-5 and J usage is TRBJ1-1; D not certain. The CDR3 extends over 15 amino acids. V was cut by 6 bases and J by 1 base, with 15 bases left in between. Germline CDR1 MNHEY, CDR2 SVGAGI. The CDR3 protein is CASRLFENRNTEAFF. For the CDR3, the DNA is TGTGCCAGCAGGTTATTTGAAAACAGGAACACTGAAGCTTTCTTT.

V is TRBV6-2 or TRBV6-3 and J is TRBJ1-5, with a tentative D call TRBD1 (6 bases). The CDR3 runs 14 residues. The germline gives CDR1 MNHEY, CDR2 SVGEGT. The V end lost 4 bases, the J end lost 5 bases, and 12 bases lay between the germline ends. DNA for the CDR3: TGTGCCAGCAGTTTATCGGGGGGCTATCAGCCCCAGCATTTT. Translated: CASSLSGGYQPQHF.

The rearrangement links TRBV7-2 to TRBJ1-2, with 8 bases identical to TRBD1. Germline trimming cut 1 base from V and 8 bases from J; bases unmatched to any gene: 12. CDR1 and CDR2 from the germline V gene are SGHTA and FQGNSA. The CDR3 runs to 16 residues. CDR3 nucleotide sequence: TGTGCCAGCAGCTTAGACTTCGAAACAGGGGGTGACGGCTACACCTTC. This codes for CASSLDFETGGDGYTF.

The chain links TRBV9 to TRBJ1-2; D unclear. CDR1 and CDR2 (germline): SGDLS, YYNGEE. The V and J ends lost 4 bases and 3 bases respectively, with 10 bases between them. The CDR3 is 13 amino acids. CDR3 in DNA: TGTGCCAGCAGCCCGGACGGATACTATGGCTACACCTTC. Protein sequence: CASSPDGYYGYTF. Full variable domain (outside the CDR3, taken from reference TRBV9 and TRBJ1-2): DSGVTQTPKHLITATGQRVTLRCSPRSGDLSVYWYQQSLDQGLQFLIQYYNGEERAKGNILERFSAQQFPDLHSELNLSSLELGDSALYFCASSPDGYYGYTFGSGTRLTVV.

The chain joins TRBV5-1 to TRBJ1-3, with no clear D. The ends were cut back, 7 bases at V and 0 bases at J, with 2 bases in the middle. This CDR3 region has 11 residues. Germline V lookup: CDR1 SGHRS, CDR2 YFSETQ. The CDR3 coding sequence is TGCGCCAGCGGCTCTGGAAACACCATATATTTT. This translates into CASGSGNTIYF.

This chain connects TRBV6-6 to TRBJ1-1, with 10 bases aligning to TRBD1. Germline V gives CDR1 MNHNY, CDR2 SVGAGI (reference sequence). The CDR3 loop spans 13 amino acids. Unmatched junction bases numbered 8, after V lost 6 bases and J lost 10 bases. The CDR3 coding sequence is TGTGCCAGCAGCCGGGGACAGGGGAATGCAGCTTTCTTT. Its translation is CASSRGQGNAAFF.

This clone has just a few counts. The chain has TRBV11-3 and TRBJ2-1; perhaps TRBD2 as D (6 bases). Germline V gene lookup returns CDR1 SGHNT and CDR2 YENEEA. This CDR3 region has 14 residues. The germline V and J ends were trimmed by 5 bases and 3 bases, with 11 bases remaining between them. DNA for the CDR3: TGTGCCAGCAGCCGTAGCGGACTCTACAATGAGCAGTTCTTC. Its protein is CASSRSGLYNEQFF.

This chain uses TRBV2 with TRBJ2-2, with 9 positions matching TRBD2. The ends lost 10 bases at V and 2 bases at J; junction bases unmatched: 5. The germline V gene has CDR1 SNHLY and CDR2 FYNNEI. The CDR3 length is 14 residues. The CDR3 nucleotides are TGTGCCACCCAGCGGGAGGCAAACACCGGGGAGCTGTTTTTT. This gives the protein CATQREANTGELFF.

The V gene is TRBV7-8, the J gene TRBJ2-4; unclear D gene. The CDR3 has 15 residues. Germline V gene sequence: CDR1 SGHVS, CDR2 FQNEAQ. Trimming pared 1 base from V and 0 bases from J, leaving 7 bases between. The CDR3 DNA reads TGTGCCAGCAGCTTAGAATCGATAGCCAAAAACATTCAGTACTTC. Translation: CASSLESIAKNIQYF.

The chain employs TRBV14 and TRBJ2-7, with D maybe TRBD2 (6 bases). Trimming removed 4 bases at V and 9 bases at J, with 16 bases between. Germline CDR1 and CDR2: SGHDN and FVKESK. The CDR3 covers 13 residues. Written as DNA, the CDR3 is TGTGCCAGCAGCCGGGGACTTGCTGTCGGGCAGTACTTC. Amino acids: CASSRGLAVGQYF.

J is TRBJ1-2 and V is TRBV7-8; 7 bases fit TRBD1. The CDR3 runs 14 residues. The germline V gene has CDR1 SGHVS and CDR2 FQNEAQ. J was trimmed by 3 bases and V by 6 bases; bases with no gene match: 7. This CDR3 reads CASRKTGSHYGYTF. The CDR3 bases are TGTGCCAGCAGAAAGACAGGGTCCCACTATGGCTACACCTTC.

This sequence joins TRBV6-6 and TRBJ2-7; no clear D gene. Between the trimmed V and J ends, which lost 3 bases and 6 bases, there was a span of 3 bases. This CDR3 contains 10 residues. CDR1 and CDR2 from the germline V gene are MNHNY and SVGAGI (reference sequence). The CDR3 here is CASSYPEQYF. The CDR3 nucleotides read TGTGCCAGCAGTTATCCCGAGCAGTACTTC.

The rearrangement uses TRBV6-5 and TRBJ1-1, with 7 bases identical to TRBD1. V lost 2 bases, J lost 5 bases, and 8 bases stayed unmatched. The CDR3 totals 15 residues. Germline assignment: CDR1 MNHEY and CDR2 SVGAGI. The CDR3 bases are TGTGCCAGCAGTTACGCGGGCAGGGGGAGGACTGAAGCTTTCTTT. Its protein is CASSYAGRGRTEAFF.

This chain links TRBV4-1 with TRBJ2-4, with D hard to call. Germline V gene data show CDR1 as MGHRA and CDR2 as YSYEKL. This CDR3 spans 13 amino acids. V was pared by 8 bases and J by 0 bases, with 8 bases between. The CDR3 nucleotides read TGCGCCAGCGGGGAACTAGCCAAAAACATTCAGTACTTC. Its translation is CASGELAKNIQYF.

This clone appeared once. V and J are TRBV4-3 and TRBJ2-5, with 12 bases matching TRBD2. V trimming: 3 bases; J trimming: 5 bases; junction bases outside the gene matches: 7. The CDR3 length is 16 residues. CDR1 and CDR2 (germline): LGHNA, YSLEER. The CDR3 sequence: CASSHLLAGGVETQYF. The CDR3 nucleotides are TGCGCCAGCAGCCACCTACTAGCGGGGGGCGTTGAGACCCAGTACTTC.

The V and J genes are TRBV19 and TRBJ1-2; D possibly corresponds to TRBD1 (5 bases). The germline V gene encodes CDR1 LNHDA and CDR2 SQIVND (reference sequence). V was trimmed by 10 bases and J by 0 bases, leaving 15 bases between them. The CDR3 extends over 14 amino acids. CDR3 in amino acids: CATNTPGSNYGYTF. DNA for the CDR3: TGTGCCACTAATACCCCAGGGTCTAACTATGGCTACACCTTC.